These T cell receptor beta chains were read from a single sample in a study of cytomegalovirus exposure and HLA in healthy donors. Assay: immunoSEQ multiplex PCR; the TCRdb copy retains only in-frame clones and omits some. In the table there are about 110,000 clones, 74% of which are singletons. The sample was PBMCs. The receptors come from a woman aged 40 to 49 in good health and CMV-seropositive. Both conserved end residues are part of each CDR3. Fields, in order: CDR3 length, D gene, V gene, J gene, clone size, CDR3 DNA, CDR3 protein. A D gene is named only where the DNA matches it firmly. Where a row states a size, it is once, few, many or the class of an expanded clone; other rows omit it.

14	TRBD1	TRBV30	TRBJ2-7	.	TGTGCCTGGAGTGCCGCAACAGGGGGTACGAGGGAGTACTTC	CAWSAATGGTREYF
13	TRBD1	TRBV15	TRBJ2-7	.	TGTGCCACCAGCGGACAGGGCTCCTACGAGCAGTACTTC	CATSGQGSYEQYF
14	.	TRBV7-3	TRBJ1-6	few	TGTGCCAGCAGTTTTTCTCCACAGGGAGCCGACCTCCACTTT	CASSFSPQGADLHF
12	.	TRBV6-1	TRBJ1-1	.	TGTGCCAGCAGTGAAGCAGCACGCGAAGCTTTCTTT	CASSEAAREAFF
14	TRBD2	TRBV28	TRBJ2-1	.	TGTGCCAGCACCTTAGCGGGGGTAAACAATGAGCAGTTCTTC	CASTLAGVNNEQFF
16	.	TRBV7-8	TRBJ1-5	.	TGTGCCAGCAGCTTAGCGGGAGGGGTTCTCAATCAGCCCCAGCATTTT	CASSLAGGVLNQPQHF
13	.	TRBV2	TRBJ1-6	.	TGTGCCAGCGGAACCAGGGTCCTTTCACCCCTCCACTTT	CASGTRVLSPLHF
14	.	TRBV7-9	TRBJ1-6	.	TGTGCCAGCAGCTTAGAGCAGCGGAATTCACCCCTCCACTTT	CASSLEQRNSPLHF
18	TRBD1	TRBV5-1	TRBJ1-1	.	TGCGCCAGCAGCTTACAACCGGGACAGCTCGAGGGAGGCTCTGAAGCTTTCTTT	CASSLQPGQLEGGSEAFF
15	.	TRBV7-8	TRBJ1-2	few	TGTGCCAGCAGCACAGAGGGAGGGGGAATCTATGGCTACACCTTC	CASSTEGGGIYGYTF
16	TRBD2	TRBV7-3	TRBJ2-2	few	TGTGCCAGCAGCTTAGACGGGGGGGCCATCACCGGGGAGCTGTTTTTT	CASSLDGGAITGELFF
14	.	TRBV28	TRBJ1-5	.	TGTGCCAGCAGCCCCGGACAGCTCAATCAGCCCCAGCATTTT	CASSPGQLNQPQHF
15	TRBD1	TRBV6-6	TRBJ1-1	.	TGTGCCAGCAGTACAGGGGGCCGCGGGAACACTGAAGCTTTCTTT	CASSTGGRGNTEAFF
15	.	TRBV28	TRBJ1-1	.	TGTGCCAGCAGTATTGGACAGTTGAGACACGCCGAAGCTTTCTTT	CASSIGQLRHAEAFF
16	TRBD2	TRBV11-2	TRBJ2-5	.	TGTGCCAGCAGACCCACACTAGCGGGGGGGCAGGGGACCCAGTACTTC	CASRPTLAGGQGTQYF
13	.	TRBV29-1	TRBJ2-7	once	TGCAGCGTTGACTCAGGGCACTCCTACGAGCAGTACTTC	CSVDSGHSYEQYF
16	.	TRBV4-1	TRBJ2-5	.	TGCGCCAGCAGCCAAGGTCCAGGGGGAGGACAAGAGACCCAGTACTTC	CASSQGPGGGQETQYF